What follows is one TCR beta chain and its context. This entry is derived from a study of blood T cell repertoires in COVID-19. Background on the study: Researchers got acute and convalescent COVID-19 samples from the United States, Italy and Spain. In each case, the material was cDNA or gDNA derived from T cells, B-cell-depleted T cells, or PBMCs.

Germline V gene lookup returns CDR1 SGHVS and CDR2 FQNEAQ. The CDR3 is 13 amino acids. Trimming cost V 5 bases and J 5 bases, with 12 bases left between them. Original data processing: Amplifying reference gene primers gave estimates of nucleated cell counts. Using immunoSEQ multiplex PCR, the repertoire was profiled, and TCRdb retains in-frame clones only, with some absent. The DNA was the basis for D and trimming; V, J and clone size are from that table. The sample lists approximately 140,000 clones, 75% to 90% occurring once. This receptor was identified in a man older than 75 with acute or convalescent COVID-19. Material: peripheral blood. The chain recombines TRBV7-8 with TRBJ1-2; D is unclear. For the CDR3, the DNA is TGTGCCAGCAGCCCGGATCCGACATATGGCTACACCTTC. It specifies CASSPDPTYGYTF.